The entry that follows covers one TCR beta chain sequence. Its antigen remains unidentified. The CDR3 consists of 18 residues. These data are taken from a study of CD4 T cells in relation to SARS-CoV-2 and coronaviruses. Study-wide context: The HLA restriction of the shared crossreactive spike epitopes was mapped.

The unexposed donors gave CD4+ T cells in about 2010-2018, prior to COVID-19. The cells were cultured for 10 days before CD4+ T cells were isolated. The assay was immunoSEQ multiplex PCR, and TCRdb's table has in-frame clones only and misses some. The table shows some 25,000 clones, with about three quarters occurring only once. The source is a human donor in good health. This sequence joins TRBV21-1 and TRBJ1-5; the table's D call, TRBD1, has no DNA check behind it. TRBV21-1 is termed a pseudogene. Sequencing was done on a sample of CD4+ T cells from PBMCs, cultured in vitro. The DNA of the CDR3 is TGTGCCAGCAGCAAAGATTCCCGGACAGGGGGTTACAATCAGCCCCAGCATTTT. Protein sequence: CASSKDSRTGGYNQPQHF.